The 13 T cell receptor beta chains below were found in one sample sequenced in a study of T cell responses to AZD1222 COVID-19 vaccine. Sequenced by immunoSEQ multiplex PCR; TCRdb stores in-frame clones only, minus some. The data hold about 39,000 clones, with around 89% observed a single time. Sequencing used peripheral blood, obtained 28 days after the second AZD1222 dose. Every receptor here comes from an adult who received the AZD1222 COVID-19 vaccine.

This sequence joins TRBV1 and TRBJ2-1; the DNA was not compared with TRBD2, the D call given in the table. TRBV1 is designated a pseudogene. This CDR3 is built from 15 residues. The CDR3 loop reads CTSSQEGGKRLGQFF. The DNA of the CDR3 is TGCACCAGCAGCCAAGAGGGAGGTAAGCGATTGGGGCAGTTCTTC.

The chain carries TRBV11-2 and TRBJ1-1, with D possibly being TRBD1 (6 bases). Trimming took 5 bases from V and 2 from J, leaving 15 bases between them. The germline V gene has CDR1 SGHAT and CDR2 FQNNGV. This CDR3 spans 15 amino acids. CDR3 in amino acids: CASSLAGAGNTEAFF. The DNA for the CDR3 is TGTGCCAGCAGCCTAGCGGGGGCAGGCAACACTGAAGCTTTCTTT.

The rearrangement uses TRBV2 and TRBJ1-1, with D possibly TRBD1 on 5 matching bases. Trimming shortened V by 8 bases and J by 6 bases, and 13 bases separated the two germline ends. Germline V gives CDR1 SNHLY, CDR2 FYNNEI. This CDR3 contains 12 residues. The CDR3, as DNA: TGTGCCAGCGGACAAAGGGTTGCTGAAGCTTTCTTT. Residues: CASGQRVAEAFF.

The chain joins TRBV5-1 to TRBJ1-2; TRBD1 aligns across 8 bases. The germline gives CDR1 SGHRS, CDR2 YFSETQ. The CDR3 totals 14 residues. After removal of 4 bases from V and 7 bases from J, the junction contained 9 bases not matched to a gene. CDR3 amino acids: CASSPATGAGGYTF. The CDR3 DNA sequence: TGCGCCAGCAGCCCGGCGACAGGGGCGGGTGGCTACACCTTC. Looking up the rest from reference TRBV5-1 and TRBJ1-2 gives the full variable domain: KAGVTQTPRYLIKTRGQQVTLSCSPISGHRSVSWYQQTPGQGLQFLFEYFSETQRNKGNFPGRFSGRQFSNSRSEMNVSTLELGDSALYLCASSPATGAGGYTFGSGTRLTVV.

The chain has TRBV19 and TRBJ1-5; TRBD1 might be the D (5 bases). Germline-derived CDR1 and CDR2 are LNHDA and SQIVND (reference sequence). The CDR3 runs to 17 residues. V lost 4 bases and J 7 bases, leaving 23 bases between the germline ends. In DNA form, the CDR3 reads TGTGCCAGTAGTAGAGACCCGACCGGGACCGGGCGGCAGCCCCAGCATTTT. It yields the protein CASSRDPTGTGRQPQHF.

This clone was seen once. The rearrangement links TRBV3-1 (or the pseudogene TRBV3-2) to TRBJ2-7; 9 bases map to TRBD2. Per the germline V gene, CDR1 is LGHDT and CDR2 is YNNKEL (reference sequence). The CDR3 contains 16 residues. V was clipped by 3 bases and J by 4 bases; unmatched bases: 10. CDR3 nucleotide sequence: TGTGCCAGCAGCCACCCTAGCGGGGACCGACTTTACGAGCAGTACTTC. Translated: CASSHPSGDRLYEQYF.

This clone is a singleton in its sample. The V call is TRBV3-1 (or the pseudogene TRBV3-2), the J call TRBJ2-1; D remains ambiguous. V gave up 0 bases and J gave up 7 bases, with 19 bases separating them. In germline, CDR1 is LGHDT, CDR2 YNNKEL (reference sequence). The CDR3 is 17 residues long. Here the CDR3 reads CASSQEAEPLRRNEQFF. Here the CDR3 DNA reads TGTGCCAGCAGCCAAGAGGCGGAGCCCCTAAGACGGAATGAGCAGTTCTTC.

The V and J genes are TRBV2 and TRBJ2-2; TRBD2 matches at 8 bases. The V and J ends lost 3 bases and 6 bases, in that order; junction bases with no gene match: 3. Germline CDR1 and CDR2: SNHLY and FYNNEI. This CDR3 is 14 amino acids long. CDR3 region: CASSDGAGAGELFF. CDR3 bases: TGTGCCAGCAGTGACGGAGCGGGGGCCGGGGAGCTGTTTTTT. The whole variable domain, remainder taken from reference TRBV2 and TRBJ2-2, is EPEVTQTPSHQVTQMGQEVILRCVPISNHLYFYWYRQILGQKVEFLVSFYNNEISEKSEIFDDQFSVERPDGSNFTLKIRSTKLEDSAMYFCASSDGAGAGELFFGEGSRLTVL.

The chain combines TRBV5-4 with TRBJ2-3; D uncertain. V gave up 3 bases and J gave up 1 base, with 15 bases separating them. Per germline, CDR1 SGHNT and CDR2 YYREEE (reference sequence). The CDR3 is made up of 16 amino acids. The DNA of the CDR3 is TGTGCCAGCAGCTGGCGGTCTCCTCAAGGCACAGATACGCAGTATTTT. Translated, it gives CASSWRSPQGTDTQYF.

The chain has TRBV6-2 or TRBV6-3 and TRBJ2-4; a weak D match, TRBD1 (6 bases). The CDR3 extends over 16 amino acids. Germline CDR1 MNHEY, CDR2 SVGEGT. Trimming cost V 0 bases and J 6 bases, with 15 bases left between them. CDR3 coding DNA: TGTGCCAGCAGTTACTCGGGGGCGGATTCGGGAAACATTCAGTACTTC. As protein: CASSYSGADSGNIQYF.

The chain links TRBV4-2 to TRBJ1-6; a possible D gene is TRBD1 (5 bases). The CDR3 runs to 15 residues. Trimming took 2 bases from V and 11 from J, leaving 16 bases between them. Germline CDR1 LGHNA, CDR2 YNFKEQ. The CDR3 DNA reads as TGTGCCAGCAGCCAATATGTAGCAGGGAGGCCACCCCTCCACTTT. Encoded protein: CASSQYVAGRPPLHF.

This clone was recorded once. The chain combines TRBV19 with TRBJ1-2, with 9 bases aligning to TRBD1. This CDR3 region has 13 residues. V shed 6 bases, J shed 2 bases, and the junction held 1 base outside the gene matches. Germline CDR1 is LNHDA and CDR2 is SQIVND (reference sequence). The DNA for the CDR3 is TGTGCCAGTAGGGGGACAGGGAACTATGGCTACACCTTC. Translation gives CASRGTGNYGYTF.

J is TRBJ2-7 and V is TRBV4-3, with D maybe TRBD1 (6 bases). Trimming stripped 0 bases from V and 3 bases from J, with 9 bases between. The CDR3 contains 14 residues. CDR1 and CDR2 from the germline V gene are LGHNA and YSLEER. CDR3 protein: CASSQEAGDYEQYF. CDR3 coding DNA: TGCGCCAGCAGCCAAGAGGCAGGGGACTACGAGCAGTACTTC.